This T cell receptor (beta chain) is from a study of T cell repertoires in cytomegalovirus infection. This clonotype has at least ten counts. Per the germline V gene, CDR1 is SGHRS and CDR2 is YFSETQ. The V segment lost 4 bases and the J segment 6 bases; nucleotides outside the gene matches: 5. The CDR3 length is 13 residues. Each CDR3 protein gets one entry after TCRdb re-called the reads with MiXCR. The sample carries about 76,000 distinct CDR3 sequences, roughly 3.5% recorded once. V usage is TRBV5-1 and J usage is TRBJ1-1; 8 bases map to TRBD1. The receptor's source is a human donor in good health (CMV status not recorded). Some clones in this sample may be carry-over from other donors' samples. The sample taken for sequencing was PBMCs. The CDR3 DNA follows: TGCGCCAGCAGCCCCTGGACAGGGTCTGAAGCTTTCTTT. It specifies CASSPWTGSEAFF.